Listed below are T cell receptor beta chains from one sample, sequenced in a study of lymphopenia after photon versus proton radiotherapy. Clones were sequenced by immunoSEQ multiplex PCR, and TCRdb holds only the in-frame ones, with some missing. The top ten clones hold more than 15% of a sample with 50,000 or so clones, roughly 90% of them seen once. The material sequenced was peripheral blood, taken from a patient treated with photon-based radiotherapy. All receptors come from a woman aged 40 to 50 with cholangiocarcinoma. Both conserved end residues are trimmed from each CDR3.

v_call: TRBV11-3; j_call: TRBJ2-2; cdr3_aa: ASSLGGPGELF
v_call: TRBV2; j_call: TRBJ1-5; cdr3_aa: ASSERGPELNQPQH
v_call: TRBV5-1; j_call: TRBJ2-4; cdr3_aa: ASRGEGGNIQY
v_call: TRBV4-3; j_call: TRBJ2-3; cdr3_aa: ASSQDRTSGRTPILDTQY
v_call: TRBV9; j_call: TRBJ2-3; cdr3_aa: ASSAGRDTQY
v_call: TRBV7-9; j_call: TRBJ1-1; cdr3_aa: ASSFGQVNTEAF
v_call: TRBV18; j_call: TRBJ2-3; cdr3_aa: ASSPEQPTDTQY
v_call: TRBV6-5; j_call: TRBJ2-5; cdr3_aa: ASSWQGDQETQY
v_call: TRBV2; j_call: TRBJ2-5; cdr3_aa: ASERAKETQY
v_call: TRBV19; j_call: TRBJ2-7; cdr3_aa: ASSRTERSYEQY
v_call: TRBV6-6; j_call: TRBJ1-1; cdr3_aa: ASSYSSVMNTEAF
v_call: TRBV5-1; j_call: TRBJ2-2; cdr3_aa: ASSLSRSGRGAGELF
v_call: TRBV6-5; j_call: TRBJ1-2; cdr3_aa: ASSSPRGTDYGYT